This TCR beta chain was recovered during a study of T cell responses to AZD1222 COVID-19 vaccine. General study findings and limits: Sampling that yielded the repertoires occurred only after the peak T cell response. Mostly white British, mostly female donors; authors suggested clonal diversity may be underestimated. Nearly half of unique spike-specific TCRs reportedly avoided B.1.351 and B.1.1.7 mutated regions. AZD1222 recipients seropositive at baseline numbered only six or seven.

Here immunoSEQ multiplex PCR was the method, and the copy in TCRdb shows in-frame clones only, minus some. This table holds roughly 120,000 clones, around 88% found once. A note on this clone: Its specificity is not known.

The germline V and J ends were trimmed by 3 bases and 6 bases, with 9 bases remaining between them. The CDR3 spans 13 residues. CDR1 LGHDT and CDR2 YNNKEL come from the germline V gene (reference sequence). The chain uses TRBV3-1 (or the pseudogene TRBV3-2) and TRBJ1-5; D is unclear. This sequence originates from an adult who received the AZD1222 COVID-19 vaccine. The sample was peripheral blood, taken 28 days after the second AZD1222 dose. CDR3 residues: CASSHESRQPQHF. The CDR3 DNA sequence: TGTGCCAGCAGCCATGAGTCCCGTCAGCCCCAGCATTTT.